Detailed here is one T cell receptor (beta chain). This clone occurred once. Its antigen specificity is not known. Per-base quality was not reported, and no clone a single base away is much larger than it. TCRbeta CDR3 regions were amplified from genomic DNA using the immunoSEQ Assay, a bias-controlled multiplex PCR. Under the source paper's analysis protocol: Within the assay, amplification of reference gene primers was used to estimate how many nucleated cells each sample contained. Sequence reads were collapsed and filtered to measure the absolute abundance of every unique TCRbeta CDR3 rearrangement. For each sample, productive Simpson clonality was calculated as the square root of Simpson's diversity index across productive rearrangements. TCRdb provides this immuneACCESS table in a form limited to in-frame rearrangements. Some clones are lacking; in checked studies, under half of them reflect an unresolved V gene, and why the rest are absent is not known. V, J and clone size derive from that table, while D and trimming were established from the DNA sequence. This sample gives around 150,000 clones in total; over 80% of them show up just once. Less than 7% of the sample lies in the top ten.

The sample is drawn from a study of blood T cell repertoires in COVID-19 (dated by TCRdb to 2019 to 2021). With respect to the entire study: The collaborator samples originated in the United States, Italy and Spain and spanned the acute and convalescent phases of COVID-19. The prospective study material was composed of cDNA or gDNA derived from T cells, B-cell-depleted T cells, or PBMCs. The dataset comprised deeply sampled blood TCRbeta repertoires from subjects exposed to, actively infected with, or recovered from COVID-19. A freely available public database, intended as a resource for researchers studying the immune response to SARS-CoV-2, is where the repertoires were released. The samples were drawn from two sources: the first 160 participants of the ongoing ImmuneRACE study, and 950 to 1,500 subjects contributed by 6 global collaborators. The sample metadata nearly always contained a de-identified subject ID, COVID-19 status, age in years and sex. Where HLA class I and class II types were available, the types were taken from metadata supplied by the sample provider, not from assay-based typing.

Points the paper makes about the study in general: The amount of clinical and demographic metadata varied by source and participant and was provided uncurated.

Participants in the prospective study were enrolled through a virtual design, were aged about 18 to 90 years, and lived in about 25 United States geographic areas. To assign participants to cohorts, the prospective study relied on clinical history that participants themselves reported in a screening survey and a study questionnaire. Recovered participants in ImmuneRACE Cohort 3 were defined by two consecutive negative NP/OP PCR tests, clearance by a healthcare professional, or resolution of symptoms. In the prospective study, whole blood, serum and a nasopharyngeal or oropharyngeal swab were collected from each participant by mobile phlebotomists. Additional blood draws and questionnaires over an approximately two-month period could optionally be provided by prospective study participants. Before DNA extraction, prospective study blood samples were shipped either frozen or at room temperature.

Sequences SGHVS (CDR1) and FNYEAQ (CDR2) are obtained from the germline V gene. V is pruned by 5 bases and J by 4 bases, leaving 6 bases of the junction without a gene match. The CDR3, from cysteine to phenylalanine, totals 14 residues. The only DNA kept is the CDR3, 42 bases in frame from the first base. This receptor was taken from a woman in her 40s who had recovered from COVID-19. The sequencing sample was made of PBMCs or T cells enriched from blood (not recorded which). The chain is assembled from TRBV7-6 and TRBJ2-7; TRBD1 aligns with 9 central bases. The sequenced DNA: TGTGCCAGCAGCCCCGGGACAGGGCGGTACGAGCAGTACTTC. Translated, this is CASSPGTGRYEQYF.